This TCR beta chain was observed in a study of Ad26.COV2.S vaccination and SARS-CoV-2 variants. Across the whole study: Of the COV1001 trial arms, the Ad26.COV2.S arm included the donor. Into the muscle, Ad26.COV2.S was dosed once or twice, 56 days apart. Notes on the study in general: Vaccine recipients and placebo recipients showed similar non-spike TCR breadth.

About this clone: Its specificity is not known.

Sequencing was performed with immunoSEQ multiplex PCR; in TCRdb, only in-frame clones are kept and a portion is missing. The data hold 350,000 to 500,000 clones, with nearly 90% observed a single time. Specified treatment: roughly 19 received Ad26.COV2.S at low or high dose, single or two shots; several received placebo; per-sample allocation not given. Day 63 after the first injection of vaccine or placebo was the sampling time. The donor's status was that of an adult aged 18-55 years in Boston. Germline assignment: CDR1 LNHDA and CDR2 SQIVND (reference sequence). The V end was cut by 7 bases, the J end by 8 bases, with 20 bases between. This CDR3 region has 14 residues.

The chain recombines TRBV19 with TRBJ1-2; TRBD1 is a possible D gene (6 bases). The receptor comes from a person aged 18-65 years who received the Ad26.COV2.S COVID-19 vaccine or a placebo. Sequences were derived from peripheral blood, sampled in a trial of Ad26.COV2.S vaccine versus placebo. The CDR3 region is CASIAGHQIWGYTF. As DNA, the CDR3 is TGTGCCAGTATTGCGGGACACCAGATCTGGGGCTACACCTTC.